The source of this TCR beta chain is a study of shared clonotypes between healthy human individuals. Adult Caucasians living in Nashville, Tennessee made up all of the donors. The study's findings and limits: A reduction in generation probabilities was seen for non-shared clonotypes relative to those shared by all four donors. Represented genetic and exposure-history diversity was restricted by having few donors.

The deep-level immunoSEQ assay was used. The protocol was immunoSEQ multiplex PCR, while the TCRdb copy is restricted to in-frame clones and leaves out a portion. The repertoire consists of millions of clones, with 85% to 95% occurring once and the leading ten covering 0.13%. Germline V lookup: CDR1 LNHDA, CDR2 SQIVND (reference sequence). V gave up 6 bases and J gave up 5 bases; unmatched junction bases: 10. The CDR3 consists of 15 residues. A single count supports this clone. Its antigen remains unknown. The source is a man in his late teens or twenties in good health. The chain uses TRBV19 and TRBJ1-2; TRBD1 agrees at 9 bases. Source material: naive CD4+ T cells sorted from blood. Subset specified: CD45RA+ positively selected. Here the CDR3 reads CASSPTGGPSYGYTF. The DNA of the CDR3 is TGTGCCAGTAGCCCAACAGGGGGCCCATCATATGGCTACACCTTC. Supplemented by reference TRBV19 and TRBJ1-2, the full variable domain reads DGGITQSPKYLFRKEGQNVTLSCEQNLNHDAMYWYRQDPGQGLRLIYYSQIVNDFQKGDIAEGYSVSREKKESFPLTVTSAQKNPTAFYLCASSPTGGPSYGYTFGSGTRLTVV.